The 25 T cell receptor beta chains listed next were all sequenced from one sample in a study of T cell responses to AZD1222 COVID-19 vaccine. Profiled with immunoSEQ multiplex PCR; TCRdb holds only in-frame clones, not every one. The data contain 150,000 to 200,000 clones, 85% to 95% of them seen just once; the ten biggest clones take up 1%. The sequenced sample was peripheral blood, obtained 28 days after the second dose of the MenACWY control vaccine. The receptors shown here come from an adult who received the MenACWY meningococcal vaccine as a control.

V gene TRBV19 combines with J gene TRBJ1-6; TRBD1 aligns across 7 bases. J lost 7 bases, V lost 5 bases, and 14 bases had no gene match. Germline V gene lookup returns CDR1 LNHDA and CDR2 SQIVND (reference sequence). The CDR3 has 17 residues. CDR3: CASSGRTGSSWNSPLHF. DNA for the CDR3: TGTGCCAGTAGTGGAAGGACAGGTTCCTCTTGGAATTCACCCCTCCACTTT.

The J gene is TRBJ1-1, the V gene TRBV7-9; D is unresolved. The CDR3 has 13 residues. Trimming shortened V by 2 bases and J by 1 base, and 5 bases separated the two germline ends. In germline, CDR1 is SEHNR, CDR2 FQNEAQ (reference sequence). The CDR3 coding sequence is TGTGCCAGCAGCTTATCCGCGAACACTGAAGCTTTCTTT. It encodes CASSLSANTEAFF.

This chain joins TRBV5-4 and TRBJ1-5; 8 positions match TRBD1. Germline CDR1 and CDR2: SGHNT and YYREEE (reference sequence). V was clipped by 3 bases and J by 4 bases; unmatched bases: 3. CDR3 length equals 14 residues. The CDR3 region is CASSSDRANQPQHF. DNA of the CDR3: TGTGCCAGCAGCTCGGACAGGGCAAATCAGCCCCAGCATTTT.

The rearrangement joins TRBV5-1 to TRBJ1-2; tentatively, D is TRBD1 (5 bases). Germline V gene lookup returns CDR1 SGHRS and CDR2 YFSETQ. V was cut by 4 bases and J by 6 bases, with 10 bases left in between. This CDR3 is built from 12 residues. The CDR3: CASSAGKNGYTF. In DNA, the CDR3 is TGCGCCAGCAGCGCAGGGAAAAATGGCTACACCTTC.

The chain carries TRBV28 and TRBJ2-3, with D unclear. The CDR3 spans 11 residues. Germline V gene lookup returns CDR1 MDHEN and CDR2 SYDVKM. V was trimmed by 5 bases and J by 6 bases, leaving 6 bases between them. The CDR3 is CASSPMDTQYF. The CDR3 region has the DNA TGTGCCAGCAGTCCGATGGATACGCAGTATTTT.

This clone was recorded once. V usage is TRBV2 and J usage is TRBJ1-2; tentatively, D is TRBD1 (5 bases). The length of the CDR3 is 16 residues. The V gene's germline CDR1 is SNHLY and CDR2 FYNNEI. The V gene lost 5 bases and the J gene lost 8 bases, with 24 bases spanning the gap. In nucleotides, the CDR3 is TGTGCCAGCAGTCCGGCTGGGGCCAGCAGCGAGTTGGGCTACACCTTC. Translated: CASSPAGASSELGYTF.

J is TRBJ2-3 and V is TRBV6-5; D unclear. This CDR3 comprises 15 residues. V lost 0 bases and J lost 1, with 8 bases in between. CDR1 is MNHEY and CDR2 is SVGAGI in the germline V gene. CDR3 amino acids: CASSYSGRGTDTQYF. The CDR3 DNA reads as TGTGCCAGCAGTTACTCAGGACGGGGCACAGATACGCAGTATTTT.

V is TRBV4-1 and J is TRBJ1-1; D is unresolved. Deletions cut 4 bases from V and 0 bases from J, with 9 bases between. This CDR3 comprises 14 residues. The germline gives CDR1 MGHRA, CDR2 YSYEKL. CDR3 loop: CASSLGRVNTEAFF. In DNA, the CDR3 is TGCGCCAGCAGCCTAGGACGGGTGAACACTGAAGCTTTCTTT.

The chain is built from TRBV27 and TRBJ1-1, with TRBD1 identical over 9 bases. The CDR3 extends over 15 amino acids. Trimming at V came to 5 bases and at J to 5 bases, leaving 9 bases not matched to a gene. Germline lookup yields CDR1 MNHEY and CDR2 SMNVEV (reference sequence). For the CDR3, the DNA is TGTGCCAGCAGTCGGAAACAGGGGGCGGGGACTGAAGCTTTCTTT. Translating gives CASSRKQGAGTEAFF.

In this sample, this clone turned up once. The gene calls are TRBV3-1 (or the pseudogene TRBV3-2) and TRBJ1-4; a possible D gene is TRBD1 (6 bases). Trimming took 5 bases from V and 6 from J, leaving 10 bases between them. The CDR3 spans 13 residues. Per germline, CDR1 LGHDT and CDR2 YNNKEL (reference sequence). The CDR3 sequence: CASSVRGDEKLFF. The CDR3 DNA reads TGTGCCAGCAGCGTAAGGGGGGATGAAAAACTGTTTTTT.

The CDR3 DNA reads TGCGCCAGCAGCCAAGATGGTCAAGAGTCGGGACAGGGTAATCAGCCCCAGCATTTT. Its translation is CASSQDGQESGQGNQPQHF. The chain uses TRBV4-1 and TRBJ1-5; TRBD1 matches at 9 bases. V dropped 0 bases and J dropped 4; count of bases not matched to a gene: 13. This CDR3 region has 19 residues. Per the germline V gene, CDR1 is MGHRA and CDR2 is YSYEKL.

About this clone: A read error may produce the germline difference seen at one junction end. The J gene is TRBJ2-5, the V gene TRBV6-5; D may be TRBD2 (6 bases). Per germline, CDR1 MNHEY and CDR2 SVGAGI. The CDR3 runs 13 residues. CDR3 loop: CASTYGSRETQYF. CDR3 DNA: TGTGCCAGCACTTACGGGAGCCGGGAGACCCAGTACTTC.

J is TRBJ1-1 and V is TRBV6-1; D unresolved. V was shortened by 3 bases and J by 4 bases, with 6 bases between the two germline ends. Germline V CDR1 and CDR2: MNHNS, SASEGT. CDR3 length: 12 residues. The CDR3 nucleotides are TGTGCCAGCAGTGAGGGTTTCACTGAAGCTTTCTTT. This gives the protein CASSEGFTEAFF.

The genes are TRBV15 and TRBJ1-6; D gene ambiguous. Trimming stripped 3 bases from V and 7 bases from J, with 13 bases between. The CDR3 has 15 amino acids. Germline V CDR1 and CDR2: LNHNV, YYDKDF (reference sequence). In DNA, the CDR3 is TGTGCCACCAGCAGCTTACGGCGAGGGAATTCACCCCTCCACTTT. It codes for CATSSLRRGNSPLHF.

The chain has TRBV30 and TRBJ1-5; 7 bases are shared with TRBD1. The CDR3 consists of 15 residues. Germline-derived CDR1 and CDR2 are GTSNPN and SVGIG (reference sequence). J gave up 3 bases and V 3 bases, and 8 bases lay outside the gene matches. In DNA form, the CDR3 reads TGTGCCTGGAGCGAGGGGGCCGGTGACAATCAGCCCCAGCATTTT. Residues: CAWSEGAGDNQPQHF.

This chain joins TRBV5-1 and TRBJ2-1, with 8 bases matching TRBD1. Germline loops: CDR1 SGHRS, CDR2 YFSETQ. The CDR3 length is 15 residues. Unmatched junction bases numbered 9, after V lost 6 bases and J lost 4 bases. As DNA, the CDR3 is TGCGCCAGCACTAACGGACAGGGAGCTTACAATGAGCAGTTCTTC. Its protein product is CASTNGQGAYNEQFF.

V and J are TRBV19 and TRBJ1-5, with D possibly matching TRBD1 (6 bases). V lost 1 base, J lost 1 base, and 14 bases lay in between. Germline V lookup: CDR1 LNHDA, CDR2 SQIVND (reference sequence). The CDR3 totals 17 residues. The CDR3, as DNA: TGTGCCAGTAGTATAGCTAACAGGGAACCCAGCAATCAGCCCCAGCATTTT. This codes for CASSIANREPSNQPQHF.

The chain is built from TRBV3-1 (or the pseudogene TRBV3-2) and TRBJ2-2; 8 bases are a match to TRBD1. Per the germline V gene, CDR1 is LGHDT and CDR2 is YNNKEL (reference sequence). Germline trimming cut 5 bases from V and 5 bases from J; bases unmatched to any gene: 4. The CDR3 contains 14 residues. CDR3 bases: TGTGCCAGCAGCGGTACAGGGGGGACCGGGGAGCTGTTTTTT. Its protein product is CASSGTGGTGELFF.

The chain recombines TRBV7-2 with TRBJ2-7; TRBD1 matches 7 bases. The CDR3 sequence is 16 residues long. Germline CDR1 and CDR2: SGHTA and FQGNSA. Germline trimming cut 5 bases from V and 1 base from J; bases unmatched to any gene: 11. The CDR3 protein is CASSPTGTTGSYEQYF. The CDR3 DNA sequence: TGTGCCAGCAGCCCTACAGGGACGACAGGGTCCTACGAGCAGTACTTC.

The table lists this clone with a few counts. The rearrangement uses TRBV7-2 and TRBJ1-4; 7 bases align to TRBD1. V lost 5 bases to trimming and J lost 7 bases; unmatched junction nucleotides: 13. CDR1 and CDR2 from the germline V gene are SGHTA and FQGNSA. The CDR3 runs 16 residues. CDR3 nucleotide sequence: TGTGCCAGCAGCCCACGGACAGGTCGAGTGGGTGAAAAACTGTTTTTT. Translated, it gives CASSPRTGRVGEKLFF.

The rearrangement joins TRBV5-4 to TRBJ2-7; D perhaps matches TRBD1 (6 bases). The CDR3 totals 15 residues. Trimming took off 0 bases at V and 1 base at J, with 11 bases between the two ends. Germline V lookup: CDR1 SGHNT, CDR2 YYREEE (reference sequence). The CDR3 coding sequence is TGTGCCAGCAGCTTGGACAGGGTGGTATCCTACGAGCAGTACTTC. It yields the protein CASSLDRVVSYEQYF.

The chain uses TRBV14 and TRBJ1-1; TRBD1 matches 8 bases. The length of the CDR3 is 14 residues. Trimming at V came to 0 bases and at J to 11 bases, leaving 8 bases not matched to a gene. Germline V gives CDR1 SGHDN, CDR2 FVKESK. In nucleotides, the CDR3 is TGTGCCAGCAGCCAAGATTGGGACAGGCTTAGCGCTTTCTTT. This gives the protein CASSQDWDRLSAFF.

Written as DNA, the CDR3 is TGTGCCAGCAGTTACCTAAACACTGAAGCTTTCTTT. It is translated as CASSYLNTEAFF. The gene calls are TRBV28 and TRBJ1-1; D not certain. Looked up from germline, CDR1 is MDHEN and CDR2 is SYDVKM. The CDR3 is 12 amino acids. V was clipped by 4 bases and J by 2 bases, with 5 bases between them.

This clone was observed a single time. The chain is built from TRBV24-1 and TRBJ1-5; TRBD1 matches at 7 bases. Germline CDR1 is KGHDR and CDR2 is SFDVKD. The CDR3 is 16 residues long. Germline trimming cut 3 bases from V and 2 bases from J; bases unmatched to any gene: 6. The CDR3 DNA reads TGTGCCACCAGTGATCACAGGGGTGGAGGCAATCAGCCCCAGCATTTT. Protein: CATSDHRGGGNQPQHF.

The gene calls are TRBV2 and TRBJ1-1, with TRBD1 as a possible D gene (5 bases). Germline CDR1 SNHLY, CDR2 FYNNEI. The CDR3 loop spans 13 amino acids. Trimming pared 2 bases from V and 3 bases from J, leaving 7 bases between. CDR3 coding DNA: TGTGCCAGCAGTGAATCGGGGGACACTGAAGCTTTCTTT. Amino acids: CASSESGDTEAFF.